The source of this T cell receptor (beta chain) is a study of STAT3 mutations in large granular lymphocyte leukemia. Study results and limitations: Every T-LGLL patient had at least one immunodominant TCRbeta clonotype.

This clone counts as large. Its antigen is as yet unknown. Profiled with immunoSEQ multiplex PCR; TCRdb holds only in-frame clones, not every one. The sample yields roughly 3,300 clones, roughly 90% seen once. This TCR was sampled from a man aged 35 to 55 with T-cell large granular lymphocyte leukemia. Some clones in this sample may be carry-over from other donors' samples. Sequenced material: peripheral blood mononuclear cells.

The CDR3 here is CASSLGQGQPQHF. CDR3 bases: TGTGCCAGCAGCTTGGGTCAGGGACAGCCCCAGCATTTT. The chain uses TRBV7-8 and TRBJ1-5, with D possibly matching TRBD1 (5 bases). V shed 3 bases and J shed 7 bases, with 10 bases lying between them. Germline CDR1 and CDR2: SGHVS and FQNEAQ. The CDR3 extends over 13 amino acids.